These T cell receptor beta chains were read from a single sample in a study of identical twins. Each CDR3 protein is one row after TCRdb ran MiXCR on the 5' RACE reads. Among 550,000 to 800,000 distinct CDR3 sequences listed, about 7.1% were seen once. In addition, the sample was reused for a study of yellow fever vaccine responses in identical twins.

Sequencing used PBMCs. These receptors all stem from a woman younger than 30 in good health. The CDR3 runs from the conserved cysteine through the conserved F or W. The D gene is left open where the match is weak. Some rows mark clone size as missing; the rest say once, few, many or name a class of expanded clone.

J gene | clone size | V gene | D gene | CDR3 protein | CDR3 DNA
TRBJ1-5 | . | TRBV25-1 | . | CASNVGNQPQHF | TGTGCCAGCAATGTGGGGAATCAGCCCCAGCATTTT
TRBJ2-3 | few | TRBV6-5 | TRBD2 | CASSYGTSGTSTDTQYF | TGTGCCAGCAGTTACGGGACTAGCGGAACTAGCACAGATACGCAGTATTTT
TRBJ2-2 | many | TRBV29-1 | . | CSVMEPGELFF | TGCAGCGTTATGGAACCCGGGGAGCTGTTTTTT
TRBJ1-5 | many | TRBV12-3/TRBV12-4 | . | CASSAVIQPQHF | TGTGCCAGCAGTGCCGTAATTCAGCCCCAGCATTTT
TRBJ2-3 | . | TRBV18 | . | CASSRQVHIGTDTQYF | TGTGCCAGCTCACGACAGGTTCACATTGGCACAGATACGCAGTATTTT
TRBJ2-1 | . | TRBV5-4 | TRBD2 | CASSTGDYLYNEQFF | TGTGCCAGCAGCACCGGGGACTACCTCTACAATGAGCAGTTCTTC
TRBJ1-2 | many | TRBV12-3/TRBV12-4 | . | CASSPGEIYGYTF | TGTGCCAGCAGCCCAGGGGAGATCTATGGCTACACCTTC
TRBJ2-5 | few | TRBV3-1 | . | CASSPGWAGLYQETQYF | TGTGCCAGCAGCCCTGGGTGGGCAGGGTTGTACCAAGAGACCCAGTACTTC
TRBJ2-7 | . | TRBV27 | . | CASSLRPDSYEQYF | TGTGCCAGCAGCCTAAGGCCAGATTCCTACGAGCAGTACTTC
TRBJ1-4 | many | TRBV5-1 | TRBD1 | CASSLRGQGLATNEKLFF | TGCGCCAGCAGCTTGAGAGGACAGGGACTTGCAACTAATGAAAAACTGTTTTTT
TRBJ2-3 | . | TRBV20-1 | TRBD1 | CSARGGDRGLSTLDTQYF | TGCAGTGCTAGAGGCGGAGACAGGGGGCTTAGCACACTAGATACGCAGTATTTT
TRBJ1-5 | . | TRBV7-8 | . | CASSQGYSRDSNQPQHF | TGTGCCAGCAGCCAGGGGTACAGTCGCGATAGCAATCAGCCCCAGCATTTT
TRBJ1-5 | . | TRBV20-1 | . | CSAGGMSNQPQHF | TGCAGTGCGGGGGGTATGAGCAATCAGCCCCAGCATTTT
TRBJ1-4 | . | TRBV2 | . | CASSEVKEGEKLFF | TGTGCCAGCAGTGAAGTTAAGGAGGGGGAAAAACTGTTTTTT
TRBJ2-1 | few | TRBV2 | TRBD1 | CASSEAGTGYSYNEQFF | TGTGCCAGCAGTGAAGCAGGGACAGGGTACTCCTACAATGAGCAGTTCTTC
TRBJ2-7 | few | TRBV9 | TRBD2 | CASSELGTSGRYEQYF | TGTGCCAGCAGCGAGCTCGGGACTAGCGGGAGATACGAGCAGTACTTC
TRBJ2-1 | few | TRBV12-3/TRBV12-4 | TRBD1 | CASSGDRRYRSYNEQFF | TGTGCCAGCAGCGGGGACAGGCGATACCGCTCCTACAATGAGCAGTTCTTC
TRBJ1-1 | few | TRBV4-1 | . | CASSQERGRHMNTEAFF | TGCGCCAGCAGCCAAGAACGGGGACGGCACATGAACACTGAAGCTTTCTTT
TRBJ2-3 | few | TRBV28 | . | CASSLFGPWGNTDTQYF | TGTGCCAGCAGTTTGTTTGGGCCGTGGGGAAACACAGATACGCAGTATTTT
TRBJ2-3 | few | TRBV20-1 | . | CSAPRATDTQYF | TGCAGTGCCCCCAGGGCCACAGATACGCAGTATTTT
TRBJ2-1 | many | TRBV5-1 | . | CASSLPGPVTNEQFF | TGCGCCAGCAGCTTACCGGGTCCCGTCACCAATGAGCAGTTCTTC
TRBJ2-1 | . | TRBV12-3/TRBV12-4 | TRBD2 | CASSLFGLTGGDNEQFF | TGTGCCAGCAGTTTATTTGGGCTCACCGGGGGGGACAATGAGCAGTTCTTC
TRBJ2-3 | . | TRBV24-1 | . | CATSDTPSRRTDTQYF | TGTGCCACCAGTGACACCCCGAGCAGGAGGACAGATACGCAGTATTTT
TRBJ1-6 | few | TRBV19 | . | CASSSRTRTTLGSPLHF | TGTGCCAGTAGTTCCCGGACCCGAACTACCCTTGGTTCACCCCTCCACTTT
TRBJ1-1 | many | TRBV2 | . | CASGNTEAFF | TGTGCCAGCGGGAACACTGAAGCTTTCTTT
TRBJ1-1 | many | TRBV9 | . | CASSIRMNTEAFF | TGTGCCAGCAGCATCCGTATGAACACTGAAGCTTTCTTT
TRBJ2-1 | few | TRBV20-1 | . | CSATGTVLDNEQFF | TGCAGTGCAACCGGGACCGTCCTTGACAATGAGCAGTTCTTC
TRBJ1-5 | few | TRBV6-1 | . | CASHRGTTPNSNQPQHF | TGTGCCAGCCATCGGGGCACCACACCAAATAGCAATCAGCCCCAGCATTTT
TRBJ2-4 | . | TRBV9 | . | CASSSPGTVKNIQYF | TGTGCCAGCAGCTCTCCGGGGACTGTCAAAAACATTCAGTACTTC
TRBJ2-3 | many | TRBV12-3/TRBV12-4 | TRBD2 | CASSPDDGGRDTQYF | TGTGCCAGCAGCCCGGACGATGGCGGGAGGGATACGCAGTATTTT
TRBJ1-1 | few | TRBV28 | . | CASSLARTDTEAFF | TGTGCCAGCAGTTTAGCTCGGACCGACACTGAAGCTTTCTTT
TRBJ2-1 | . | TRBV7-9 | . | CASSHDSPFNEQFF | TGTGCCAGCAGCCACGACAGTCCCTTCAATGAGCAGTTCTTC
TRBJ2-1 | . | TRBV3-1 | TRBD2 | CASSGRLAGYNEQFF | TGTGCCAGCAGCGGTCGGCTAGCGGGCTACAATGAGCAGTTCTTC
TRBJ1-4 | few | TRBV11-2 | . | CASSLDRKASEKLFF | TGTGCCAGCAGCCTAGACAGGAAAGCCTCCGAAAAACTGTTTTTT
TRBJ2-5 | . | TRBV29-1 | . | CSVGGAWETQYF | TGCAGCGTTGGGGGGGCGTGGGAGACCCAGTACTTC
TRBJ2-1 | . | TRBV5-1 | . | CASSLNPSESSYNEQFF | TGCGCCAGCAGCCTTAATCCTAGTGAAAGCTCCTACAATGAGCAGTTCTTC
TRBJ1-3 | few | TRBV10-3 | TRBD1 | CANRGAGNTIYF | TGTGCCAACAGGGGTGCCGGAAACACCATATATTTT
TRBJ2-3 | many | TRBV7-9 | TRBD2 | CASSAQPGLAVDTQYF | TGTGCCAGCAGCGCACAACCGGGACTAGCGGTAGATACGCAGTATTTT
TRBJ1-6 | few | TRBV28 | TRBD1 | CASSPSRDRINSPLHF | TGTGCCAGCAGTCCTTCCCGGGACAGGATTAATTCACCCCTCCACTTT
TRBJ1-5 | few | TRBV11-2 | . | CASSLDHLSNQPQHF | TGTGCCAGCAGCTTAGATCATCTTAGCAATCAGCCCCAGCATTTT
TRBJ2-1 | . | TRBV29-1 | TRBD2 | CSVVMASGSTYNEQFF | TGCAGCGTTGTTATGGCTAGCGGGAGTACTTACAATGAGCAGTTCTTC
TRBJ1-1 | few | TRBV4-2 | . | CASSQAGSTEAFF | TGTGCCAGCAGCCAAGCGGGGAGCACTGAAGCTTTCTTT
TRBJ2-7 | . | TRBV10-1 | TRBD1 | CASSAGTGVYEQYF | TGCGCCAGCAGTGCCGGGACAGGGGTCTACGAGCAGTACTTC
TRBJ2-7 | few | TRBV2 | . | CARGGGQIYEQYF | TGTGCCAGAGGGGGGGGCCAGATCTACGAGCAGTACTTC
TRBJ2-3 | many | TRBV5-1 | TRBD2 | CASSLRGTSGNTDTQYF | TGCGCCAGCAGCCTCCGCGGGACTAGCGGTAACACAGATACGCAGTATTTT
TRBJ1-1 | many | TRBV12-3/TRBV12-4 | . | CASSLGLGAFF | TGTGCCAGCAGTTTAGGCTTAGGAGCTTTCTTT
TRBJ2-1 | . | TRBV7-3 | TRBD2 | CASSLIGGSFDEQFF | TGTGCCAGCAGCTTAATTGGCGGGAGTTTCGATGAGCAGTTCTTC
TRBJ2-7 | few | TRBV5-5 | . | CASSLDHWEYSQYF | TGTGCCAGCAGCTTGGATCATTGGGAGTATTCGCAGTACTTC
TRBJ1-4 | many | TRBV11-2 | . | CASSPDLGDNEKLFF | TGTGCCAGCAGCCCAGACCTAGGGGATAATGAAAAACTGTTTTTT
TRBJ2-2 | many | TRBV19 | . | CASNPGVAGELFF | TGTGCCAGCAACCCCGGGGTGGCCGGGGAGCTGTTTTTT
TRBJ2-7 | many | TRBV7-8 | . | CASSLVPGQDDEQYF | TGTGCCAGCAGCTTAGTTCCAGGCCAAGACGACGAGCAGTACTTC
TRBJ1-6 | . | TRBV7-9 | TRBD1 | CASSLSGGRNSPLHF | TGTGCCAGCAGCTTATCAGGGGGCCGTAATTCACCCCTCCACTTT